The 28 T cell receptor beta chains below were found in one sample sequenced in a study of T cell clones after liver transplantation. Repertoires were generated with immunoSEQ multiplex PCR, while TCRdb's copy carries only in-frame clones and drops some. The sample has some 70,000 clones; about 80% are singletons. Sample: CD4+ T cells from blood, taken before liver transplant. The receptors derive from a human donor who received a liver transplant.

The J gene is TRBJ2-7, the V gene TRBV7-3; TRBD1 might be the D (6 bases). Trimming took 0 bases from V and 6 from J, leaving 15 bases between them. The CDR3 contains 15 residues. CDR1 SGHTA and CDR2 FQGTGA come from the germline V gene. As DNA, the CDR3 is TGTGCCAGCAGCTTAACTCCAGGGGCGTTCGGCGAGCAGTACTTC. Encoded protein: CASSLTPGAFGEQYF.

In nucleotides, the CDR3 is TGTGCCAGCAGTTCCTCCGCCGGTAACACTGAAGCTTTCTTT. Translated: CASSSSAGNTEAFF. The chain uses TRBV2 and TRBJ1-1, with D unresolved. The CDR3 sequence is 14 residues long. Germline V gene lookup returns CDR1 SNHLY and CDR2 FYNNEI. Trimming stripped 5 bases from V and 2 bases from J, with 12 bases between. Full variable domain (rest looked up from reference TRBV2 and TRBJ1-1): EPEVTQTPSHQVTQMGQEVILRCVPISNHLYFYWYRQILGQKVEFLVSFYNNEISEKSEIFDDQFSVERPDGSNFTLKIRSTKLEDSAMYFCASSSSAGNTEAFFGQGTRLTVV.

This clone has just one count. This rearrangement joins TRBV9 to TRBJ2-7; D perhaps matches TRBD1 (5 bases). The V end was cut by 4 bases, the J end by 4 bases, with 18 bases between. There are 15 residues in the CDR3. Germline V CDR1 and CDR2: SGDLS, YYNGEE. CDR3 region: CASSPGHRGIYEQYF. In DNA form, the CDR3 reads TGTGCCAGCAGCCCCGGACATAGGGGAATATACGAGCAGTACTTC.

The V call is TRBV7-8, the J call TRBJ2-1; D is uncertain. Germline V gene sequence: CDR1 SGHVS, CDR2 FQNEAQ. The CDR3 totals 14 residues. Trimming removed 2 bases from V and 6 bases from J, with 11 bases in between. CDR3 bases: TGTGCCAGCAGCTTACTTGTGCGGAGCAATGAGCAGTTCTTC. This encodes CASSLLVRSNEQFF.

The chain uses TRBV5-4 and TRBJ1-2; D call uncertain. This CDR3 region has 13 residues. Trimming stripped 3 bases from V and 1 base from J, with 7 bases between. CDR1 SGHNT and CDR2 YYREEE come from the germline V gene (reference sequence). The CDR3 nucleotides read TGTGCCAGCAGCTCCCCCGATAACTATGGCTACACCTTC. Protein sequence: CASSSPDNYGYTF.

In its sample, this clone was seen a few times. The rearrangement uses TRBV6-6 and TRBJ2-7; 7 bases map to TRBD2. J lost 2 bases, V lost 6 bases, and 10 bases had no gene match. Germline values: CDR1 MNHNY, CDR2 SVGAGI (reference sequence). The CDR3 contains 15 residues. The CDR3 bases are TGTGCCAGCAGCTTTATCGGGAGGCAAGCCTACGAGCAGTACTTC. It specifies CASSFIGRQAYEQYF.

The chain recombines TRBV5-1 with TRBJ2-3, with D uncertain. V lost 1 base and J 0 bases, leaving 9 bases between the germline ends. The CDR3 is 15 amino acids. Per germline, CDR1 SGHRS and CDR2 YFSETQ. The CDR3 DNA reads TGCGCCAGCAGCTTGCCTATGGGGAGCACAGATACGCAGTATTTT. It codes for CASSLPMGSTDTQYF.

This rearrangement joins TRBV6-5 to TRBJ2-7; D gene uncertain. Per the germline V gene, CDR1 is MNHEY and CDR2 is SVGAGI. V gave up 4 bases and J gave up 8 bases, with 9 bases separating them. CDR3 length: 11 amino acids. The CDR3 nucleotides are TGTGCCAGCAGTTCCAGGACCCAGCAGTACTTC. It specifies CASSSRTQQYF.

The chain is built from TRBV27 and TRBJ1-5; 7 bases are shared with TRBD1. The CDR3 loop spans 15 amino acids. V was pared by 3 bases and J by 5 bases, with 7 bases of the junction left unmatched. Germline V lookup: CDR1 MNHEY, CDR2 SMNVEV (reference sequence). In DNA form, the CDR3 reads TGTGCCAGCAGTTTGTGGGGACAGCCAGATCAGCCCCAGCATTTT. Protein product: CASSLWGQPDQPQHF.

The CDR3 coding sequence is TGTGCCAGCAGCCACTCGAGAGATACGCAGTATTTT. Translated, it gives CASSHSRDTQYF. J is TRBJ2-3 and V is TRBV11-3; D is unresolved. V shed 5 bases and J shed 5 bases, with 8 bases lying between them. This CDR3 comprises 12 residues. Germline CDR1 SGHNT, CDR2 YENEEA. The whole variable domain, remainder taken from reference TRBV11-3 and TRBJ2-3, is EAGVVQSPRYKIIEKKQPVAFWCNPISGHNTLYWYLQNLGQGPELLIRYENEEAVDDSQLPKDRFSAERLKGVDSTLKIQPAELGDSAVYLCASSHSRDTQYFGPGTRLTVL.

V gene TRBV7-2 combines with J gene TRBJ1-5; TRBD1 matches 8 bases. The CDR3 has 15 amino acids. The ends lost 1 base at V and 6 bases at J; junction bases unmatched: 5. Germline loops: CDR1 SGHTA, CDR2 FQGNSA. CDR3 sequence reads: CASSLESTGGQPQHF. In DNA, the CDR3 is TGTGCCAGCAGCTTAGAAAGCACAGGGGGTCAGCCCCAGCATTTT.

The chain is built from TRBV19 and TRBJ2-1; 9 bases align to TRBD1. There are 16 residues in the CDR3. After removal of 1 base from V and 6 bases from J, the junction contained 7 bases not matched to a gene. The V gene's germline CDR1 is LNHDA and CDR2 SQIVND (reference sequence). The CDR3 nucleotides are TGTGCCAGTAGTATAGGGGGACAGGGACGTACCAATGAGCAGTTCTTC. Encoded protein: CASSIGGQGRTNEQFF.

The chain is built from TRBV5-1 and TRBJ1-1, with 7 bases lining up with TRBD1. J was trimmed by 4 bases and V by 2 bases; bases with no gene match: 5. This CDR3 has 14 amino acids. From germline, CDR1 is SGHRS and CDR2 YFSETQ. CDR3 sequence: CASSLQGRGTEAFF. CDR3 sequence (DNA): TGCGCCAGCAGCTTACAGGGGCGCGGCACTGAAGCTTTCTTT.

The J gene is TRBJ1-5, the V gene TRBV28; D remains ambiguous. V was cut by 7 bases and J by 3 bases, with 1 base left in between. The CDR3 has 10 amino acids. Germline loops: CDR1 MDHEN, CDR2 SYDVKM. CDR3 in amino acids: CASNNQPQHF. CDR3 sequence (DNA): TGTGCCAGCAACAATCAGCCCCAGCATTTT.

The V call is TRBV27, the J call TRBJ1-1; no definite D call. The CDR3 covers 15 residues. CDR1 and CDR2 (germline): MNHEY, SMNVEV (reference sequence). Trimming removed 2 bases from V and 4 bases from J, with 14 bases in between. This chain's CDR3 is CASSLGSEGFTEAFF. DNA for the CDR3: TGTGCCAGCAGTTTAGGATCCGAGGGATTCACTGAAGCTTTCTTT.

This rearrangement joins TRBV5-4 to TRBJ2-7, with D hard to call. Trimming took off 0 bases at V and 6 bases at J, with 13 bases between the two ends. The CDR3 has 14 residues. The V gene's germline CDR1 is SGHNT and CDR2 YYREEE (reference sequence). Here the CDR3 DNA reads TGTGCCAGCAGCTTGGGGTCTGGGGATACCGAGCAGTACTTC. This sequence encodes CASSLGSGDTEQYF.

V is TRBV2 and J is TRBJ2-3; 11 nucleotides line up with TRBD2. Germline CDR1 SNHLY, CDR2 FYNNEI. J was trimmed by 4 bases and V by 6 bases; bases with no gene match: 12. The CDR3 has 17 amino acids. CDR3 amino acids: CASREGIAGGSPDTQYF. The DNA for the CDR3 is TGTGCCAGCAGGGAGGGAATAGCGGGAGGGAGTCCAGATACGCAGTATTTT.

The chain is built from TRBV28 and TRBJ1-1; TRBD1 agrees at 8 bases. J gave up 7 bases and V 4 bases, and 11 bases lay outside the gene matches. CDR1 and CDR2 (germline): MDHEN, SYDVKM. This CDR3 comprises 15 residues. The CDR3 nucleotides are TGTGCCAGCAGTTGGACCGGGACAGGCCAATTTGAAGCTTTCTTT. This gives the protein CASSWTGTGQFEAFF.

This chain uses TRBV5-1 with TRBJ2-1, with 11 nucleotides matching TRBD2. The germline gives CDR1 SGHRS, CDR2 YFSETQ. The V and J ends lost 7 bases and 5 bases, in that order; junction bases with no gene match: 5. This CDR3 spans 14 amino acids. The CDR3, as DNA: TGCGCCAGCGCCACGGGACTAGCGGACAATGAGCAGTTCTTC. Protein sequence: CASATGLADNEQFF.

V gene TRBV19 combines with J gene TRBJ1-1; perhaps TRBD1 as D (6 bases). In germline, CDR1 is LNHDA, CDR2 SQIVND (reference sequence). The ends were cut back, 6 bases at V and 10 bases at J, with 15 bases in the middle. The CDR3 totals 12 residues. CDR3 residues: CASSKTTGIAFF. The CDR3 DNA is TGTGCCAGTAGCAAGACAACAGGGATAGCTTTCTTT.

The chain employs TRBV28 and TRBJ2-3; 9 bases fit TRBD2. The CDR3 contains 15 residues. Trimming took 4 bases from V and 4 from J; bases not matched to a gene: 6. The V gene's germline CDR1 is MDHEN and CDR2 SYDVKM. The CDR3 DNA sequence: TGTGCCAGCAGTTCCCCGGCGGGAGGGGCAGATACGCAGTATTTT. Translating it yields CASSSPAGGADTQYF.

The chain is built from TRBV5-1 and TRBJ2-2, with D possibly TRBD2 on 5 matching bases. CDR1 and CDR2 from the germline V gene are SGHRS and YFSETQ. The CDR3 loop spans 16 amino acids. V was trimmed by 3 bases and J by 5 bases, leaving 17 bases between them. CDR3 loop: CASSSSFGRGTGELFF. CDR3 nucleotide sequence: TGCGCCAGCAGCTCGTCTTTTGGTCGGGGAACCGGGGAGCTGTTTTTT. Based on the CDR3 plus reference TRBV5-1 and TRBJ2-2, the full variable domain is KAGVTQTPRYLIKTRGQQVTLSCSPISGHRSVSWYQQTPGQGLQFLFEYFSETQRNKGNFPGRFSGRQFSNSRSEMNVSTLELGDSALYLCASSSSFGRGTGELFFGEGSRLTVL.

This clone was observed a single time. This CDR3 is CASSLAGSYEQYF. The CDR3 DNA follows: TGTGCCAGCAGCTTGGCAGGTTCCTACGAGCAGTACTTC. The chain employs TRBV5-4 and TRBJ2-7, with D hard to call. This CDR3 has 13 amino acids. In germline, CDR1 is SGHNT, CDR2 YYREEE (reference sequence). Trimming took off 0 bases at V and 1 base at J, with 5 bases between the two ends.

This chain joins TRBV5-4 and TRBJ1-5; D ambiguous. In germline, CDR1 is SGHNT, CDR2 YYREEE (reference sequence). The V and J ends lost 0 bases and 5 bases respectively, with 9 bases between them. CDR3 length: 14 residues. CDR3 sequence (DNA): TGTGCCAGCAGCTTGGGGCCGGCGGATCAGCCCCAGCATTTT. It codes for CASSLGPADQPQHF.

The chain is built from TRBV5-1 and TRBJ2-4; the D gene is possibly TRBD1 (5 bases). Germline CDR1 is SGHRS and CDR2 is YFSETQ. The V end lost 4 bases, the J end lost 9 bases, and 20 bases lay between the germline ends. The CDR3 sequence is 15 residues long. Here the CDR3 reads CASSLGAGPTGIQYF. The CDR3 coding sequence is TGCGCCAGCAGCCTTGGGGCAGGGCCTACCGGCATTCAGTACTTC.

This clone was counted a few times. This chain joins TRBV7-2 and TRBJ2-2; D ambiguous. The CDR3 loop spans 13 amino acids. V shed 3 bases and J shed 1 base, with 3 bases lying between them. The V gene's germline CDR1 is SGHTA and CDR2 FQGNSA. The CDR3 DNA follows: TGTGCCAGCAGCTTCCGGAACACCGGGGAGCTGTTTTTT. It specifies CASSFRNTGELFF.

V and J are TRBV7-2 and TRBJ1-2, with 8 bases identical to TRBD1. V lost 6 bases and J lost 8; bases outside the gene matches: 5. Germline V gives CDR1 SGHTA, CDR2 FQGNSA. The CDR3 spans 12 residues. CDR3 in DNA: TGTGCCAGCAGTCTGGACAGGGACGGCTACACCTTC. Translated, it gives CASSLDRDGYTF.

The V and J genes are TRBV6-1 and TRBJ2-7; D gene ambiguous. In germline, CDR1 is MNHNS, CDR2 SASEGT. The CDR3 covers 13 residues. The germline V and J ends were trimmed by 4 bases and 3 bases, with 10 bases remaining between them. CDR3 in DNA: TGTGCCAGCAGTGTAGTCACTGACTACGAGCAGTACTTC. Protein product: CASSVVTDYEQYF.